One TCR beta chain is described in this entry. The data stem from a study of PD-L1 blockade in urothelial cancer. Study information: Treatment start was followed by blood analysis at 3 weeks (second dose) and again at 6 weeks.

Time point noted: peripheral blood 6 weeks after treatment start. This table comes from immunoSEQ multiplex PCR, and its TCRdb copy is limited to in-frame clones, with some not included. The sample has about 120,000 clones; about 82% are singletons. The CDR3 sequence is 14 residues long. In germline, CDR1 is SGHRS, CDR2 YFSETQ. Trimming stripped 3 bases from V and 5 bases from J, with 12 bases between. The sequence was collected from a man aged 45-65 years with urothelial cancer. This specimen consisted of PBMCs, obtained around atezolizumab (anti-PD-L1) treatment. The rearrangement links TRBV5-1 to TRBJ1-5; weak D call: TRBD1 (5 bases). The CDR3 DNA is TGCGCCAGCAGCTCCCGTGGGGGGGATCAGCCCCAGCATTTT. It codes for CASSSRGGDQPQHF.